This T cell receptor beta chain was observed in a study of blood T cell repertoires in COVID-19. Study overall: COVID-19 samples, acute and convalescent, were from the United States, Italy and Spain. Sample material is recorded as cDNA or gDNA derived from T cells, B-cell-depleted T cells, or PBMCs.

The assay was immunoSEQ multiplex PCR, and TCRdb's table has in-frame clones only and misses some. The table includes about 130,000 clones, around 89% detected once. Germline loops: CDR1 SNHLY, CDR2 FYNNEI. This CDR3 has 15 amino acids. V shed 4 bases and J shed 7 bases, with 19 bases lying between them. This clonotype was sampled from a man between 60 and 75 years old with active or convalescent COVID-19. Sequencing input: peripheral blood. The rearrangement joins TRBV2 to TRBJ2-5; D perhaps matches TRBD2 (6 bases). The chain's CDR3 is CASSAQGGASATQYF. The CDR3 nucleotides are TGTGCCAGCAGTGCCCAGGGAGGAGCAAGTGCGACCCAGTACTTC.